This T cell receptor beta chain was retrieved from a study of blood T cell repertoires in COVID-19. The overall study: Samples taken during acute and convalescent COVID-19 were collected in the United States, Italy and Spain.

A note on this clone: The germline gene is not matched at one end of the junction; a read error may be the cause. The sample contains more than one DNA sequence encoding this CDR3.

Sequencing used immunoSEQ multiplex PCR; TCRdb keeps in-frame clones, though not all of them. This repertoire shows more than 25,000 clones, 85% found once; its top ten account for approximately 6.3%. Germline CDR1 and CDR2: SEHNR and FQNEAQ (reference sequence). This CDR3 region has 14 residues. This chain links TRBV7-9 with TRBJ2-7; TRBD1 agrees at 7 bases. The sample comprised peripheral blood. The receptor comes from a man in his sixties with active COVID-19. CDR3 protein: CASSLADRAHEQYF. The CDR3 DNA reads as TGTGCCAGCAGCCTAGCCGACAGGGCCCACGAGCAGTACTTC.